This T cell receptor beta chain was sequenced in a study of T cell responses to AZD1222 COVID-19 vaccine. Study-wide results and limits: Clonal diversity was possibly underestimated; the donors were predominantly white British and more often female.

Regarding this clone: Its antigen is unknown.

The protocol was immunoSEQ multiplex PCR, while the TCRdb copy is restricted to in-frame clones and leaves out a portion. The table shows around 100,000 clones, with around 90% occurring only once. The junction had 3 bases not matched to a gene; V was cut back by 3 bases and J by 5 bases. The CDR3 runs 13 residues. Germline-derived CDR1 and CDR2 are SGHDN and FVKESK. The receptor comes from an adult in good health. The chain carries TRBV14 and TRBJ1-1, with 7 bases matching TRBD1. Sequencing was performed on peripheral blood, taken on day 0 of AZD1222 vaccination. CDR3 sequence: CASSQTGWTEAFF. CDR3 nucleotide sequence: TGTGCCAGCAGCCAGACAGGGTGGACTGAAGCTTTCTTT.